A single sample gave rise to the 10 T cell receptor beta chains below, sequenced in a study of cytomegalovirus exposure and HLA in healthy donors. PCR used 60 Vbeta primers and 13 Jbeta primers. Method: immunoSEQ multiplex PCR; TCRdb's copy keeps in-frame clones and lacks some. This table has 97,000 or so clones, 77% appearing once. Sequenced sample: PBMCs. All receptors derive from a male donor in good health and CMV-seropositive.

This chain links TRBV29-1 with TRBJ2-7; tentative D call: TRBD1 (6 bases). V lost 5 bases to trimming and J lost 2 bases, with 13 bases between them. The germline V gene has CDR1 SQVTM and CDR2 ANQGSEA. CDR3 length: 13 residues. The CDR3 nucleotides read TGCAGCGTTAAGGGGGACAAAACCTACGAGCAGTACTTC. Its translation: CSVKGDKTYEQYF.

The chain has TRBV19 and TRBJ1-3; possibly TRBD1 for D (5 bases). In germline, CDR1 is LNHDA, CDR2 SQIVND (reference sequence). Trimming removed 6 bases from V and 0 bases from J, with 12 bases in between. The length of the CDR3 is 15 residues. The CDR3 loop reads CASRGGTDSGNTIYF. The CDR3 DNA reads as TGTGCCAGTAGGGGCGGGACGGACTCTGGAAACACCATATATTTT.

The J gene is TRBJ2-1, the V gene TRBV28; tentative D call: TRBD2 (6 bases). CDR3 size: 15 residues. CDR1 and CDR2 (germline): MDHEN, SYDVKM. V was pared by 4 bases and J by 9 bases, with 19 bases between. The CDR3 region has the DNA TGTGCCAGCAGTTCAGCAGGGACTGGGACGGGTGAGCAGTTCTTC. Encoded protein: CASSSAGTGTGEQFF.

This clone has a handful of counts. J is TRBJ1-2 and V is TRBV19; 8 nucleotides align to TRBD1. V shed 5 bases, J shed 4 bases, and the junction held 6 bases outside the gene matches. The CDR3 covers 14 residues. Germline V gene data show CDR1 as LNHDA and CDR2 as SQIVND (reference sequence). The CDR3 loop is CASSGQGRGYGYTF. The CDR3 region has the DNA TGTGCCAGTAGTGGACAGGGACGAGGCTATGGCTACACCTTC.

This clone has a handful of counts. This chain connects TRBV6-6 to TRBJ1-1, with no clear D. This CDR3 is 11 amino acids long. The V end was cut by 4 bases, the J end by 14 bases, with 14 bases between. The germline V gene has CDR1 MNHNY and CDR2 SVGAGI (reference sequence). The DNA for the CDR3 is TGTGCCAGCAGTTTTGACGGGGAGAGGTTCTTT. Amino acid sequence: CASSFDGERFF.

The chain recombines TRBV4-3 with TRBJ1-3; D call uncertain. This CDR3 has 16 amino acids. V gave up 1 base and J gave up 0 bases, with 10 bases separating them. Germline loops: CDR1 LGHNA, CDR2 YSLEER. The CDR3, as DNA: TGCGCCAGCAGCCAAGCCACCCGGAGCTCTGGAAACACCATATATTTT. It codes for CASSQATRSSGNTIYF.

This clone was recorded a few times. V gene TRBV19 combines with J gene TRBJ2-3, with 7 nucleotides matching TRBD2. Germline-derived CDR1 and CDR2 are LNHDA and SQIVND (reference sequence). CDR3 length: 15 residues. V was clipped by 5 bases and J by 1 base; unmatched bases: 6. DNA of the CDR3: TGTGCCAGTAGTCTTGGCCTAGCGGGCACAGATACGCAGTATTTT. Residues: CASSLGLAGTDTQYF.

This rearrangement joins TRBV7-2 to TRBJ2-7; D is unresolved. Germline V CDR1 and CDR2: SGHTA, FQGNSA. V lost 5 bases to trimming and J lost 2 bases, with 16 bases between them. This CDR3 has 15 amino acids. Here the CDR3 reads CASSTQTPIPYEQYF. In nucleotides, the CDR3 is TGTGCCAGCAGCACACAGACCCCCATTCCCTACGAGCAGTACTTC.

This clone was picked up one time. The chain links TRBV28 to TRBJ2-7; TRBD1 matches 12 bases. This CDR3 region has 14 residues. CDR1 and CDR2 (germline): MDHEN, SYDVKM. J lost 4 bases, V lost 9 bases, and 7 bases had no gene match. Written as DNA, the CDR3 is TGTGCCAGTAACCCGGGACAGGGGGCTTACGAGCAGTACTTC. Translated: CASNPGQGAYEQYF.

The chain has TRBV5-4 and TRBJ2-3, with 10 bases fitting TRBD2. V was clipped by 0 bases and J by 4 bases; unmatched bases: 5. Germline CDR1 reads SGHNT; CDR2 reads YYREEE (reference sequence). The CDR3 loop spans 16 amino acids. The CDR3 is CASSLGAGGPSDTQYF. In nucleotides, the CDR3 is TGTGCCAGCAGCTTGGGAGCGGGAGGGCCCTCAGATACGCAGTATTTT. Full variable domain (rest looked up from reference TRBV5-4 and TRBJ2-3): ETGVTQSPTHLIKTRGQQVTLRCSSQSGHNTVSWYQQALGQGPQFIFQYYREEENGRGNFPPRFSGLQFPNYSSELNVNALELDDSALYLCASSLGAGGPSDTQYFGPGTRLTVL.